This TCR beta chain emerged from a study of neurological immune-mediated disorders. This clonotype was counted at least ten times. Its specificity is unknown. Germline V CDR1 and CDR2: SGHTA, FQGNSA. The V end was cut by 4 bases, the J end by 6 bases, with 18 bases between. CDR3 size: 15 residues. The authors produced cDNA by 5'RACE using 10-nucleotide random UMIs. Every sequencing run produced over 160 million TCR-beta sequences that came from 15-18 subjects. TCRdb ran MiXCR on the 5' RACE reads and lists one entry per CDR3 protein. The sample contains about 57,000 distinct CDR3 sequences, about 10% of which appear only once. General study findings and limits: HTLV-1-associated myelopathy led in TCR clonal expansion, while multiple sclerosis ranked lowest, below healthy controls. No CDR3 amino acid sequences recurred among expanded clones across subjects, suggesting private repertoires in all groups.

Described time point: longitudinal time-point 1 (baseline). Sequencing was carried out using PBMCs. This TCR was recovered from a male donor with HTLV-1-associated myelopathy (HAM/TSP). This chain joins TRBV7-2 and TRBJ2-5, with D perhaps given as TRBD1 or TRBD2 (5 bases each). CDR3 in amino acids: CASSSMGPTGQTQYF. The CDR3 DNA is TGTGCCAGCAGCTCCATGGGACCAACGGGGCAGACCCAGTACTTC.